This T cell receptor beta chain was found in a study of OX40 agonist ivuxolimab in advanced cancers. Overall study context: Patients were dosed with the agonistic anti-OX40 (CD134) antibody ivuxolimab. General study results and limits: It was not determined which antigens were specifically recognized by the peripheral T cells that had undergone clonal expansion.

As to this clone: The antigen is undetermined.

Per germline, CDR1 SGHTA and CDR2 FQGTGA. Trimming removed 0 bases from V and 5 bases from J, with 13 bases in between. The length of the CDR3 is 15 residues. Sequencing used immunoSEQ multiplex PCR; TCRdb keeps in-frame clones, though not all of them. The data show under 80,000 clones, more than 70% seen once. V usage is TRBV7-3 and J usage is TRBJ2-5; D call uncertain. This sample comprised CD4+ or CD8+ T cells sorted from blood, obtained in a trial of the OX40 agonist ivuxolimab. This clonotype originated in an adult with an advanced solid tumor such as melanoma, head and neck, liver or kidney cancer. CDR3 in amino acids: CASSLTAQDSETQYF. The CDR3 DNA is TGTGCCAGCAGCTTAACGGCCCAGGATTCGGAGACCCAGTACTTC.